This T cell receptor beta chain was profiled in a study of blood T cell repertoires in COVID-19. Study-wide context: Samples representing acute and convalescent COVID-19 were sourced from the United States, Italy and Spain.

Participant ages covered roughly 18 to 89 years across 25 or so US areas. Germline CDR1 MNHEY, CDR2 SVGEGT. This CDR3 spans 15 amino acids. The ends lost 6 bases at V and 6 bases at J; junction bases unmatched: 11. Repertoires were generated with immunoSEQ multiplex PCR, while TCRdb's copy carries only in-frame clones and drops some. The sample lists approximately 170,000 clones, 84% seen once, with approximately 8.4% in the top ten. This chain joins TRBV6-2 or TRBV6-3 and TRBJ1-2; the match to TRBD1 covers 9 bases. This TCR derives from a woman aged 50 to 60 who had recovered from COVID-19. Sequences were obtained from PBMCs or T cells enriched from blood (not recorded which). CDR3 region: CASRPGTGWFDGYTF. CDR3 DNA sequence: TGTGCCAGCAGACCTGGGACAGGGTGGTTTGATGGCTACACCTTC.